The clone carrying this T cell receptor beta chain was counted a few times. The data were taken from a study of blood T cell repertoires in COVID-19. The assay was immunoSEQ multiplex PCR, and TCRdb's table has in-frame clones only and misses some. This sample has 150,000 to 200,000 clones, with around 80% found just once. V dropped 8 bases and J dropped 0 bases, with 14 bases sitting between them. Germline values: CDR1 GTSNPN, CDR2 SVGIG (reference sequence). The CDR3 is 15 residues long. Sequences were obtained from PBMCs or T cells enriched from blood (not recorded which). This sequence originates from a woman aged 45-65 years who had recovered from COVID-19. The chain couples TRBV30 to TRBJ2-6, with a possible D match to TRBD2 (6 bases). CDR3 bases: TGTGCCGGAAGACTAGGAGGCTCTGGGGCCAACGTCCTGACTTTC. As protein: CAGRLGGSGANVLTF.